The 16 T cell receptor beta chains below were found in one sample sequenced in a study of beta chain features in type 1 diabetes. Study-level points and caveats: TCRB CDR3s from Type 1 diabetes patients were moderately but significantly shorter in all four CD4+ subsets.

The authors reverse transcribed all of the isolated RNA, so sequencing captured expressed TCRB transcripts. Sequenced by immunoSEQ multiplex PCR; TCRdb stores in-frame clones only, minus some. The data contain 400,000 or so clones, around 13% of them singletons. Their cognate antigens are unknown. The material sequenced was naive CD4+ T cells from blood. The source is a woman between 18 and 29 years old with type 1 diabetes.

This clone occurred a few times. V usage is TRBV5-1 and J usage is TRBJ2-7; D gene unclear. This CDR3 comprises 14 residues. The germline V and J ends were trimmed by 2 bases and 5 bases, with 14 bases remaining between them. The germline V gene encodes CDR1 SGHRS and CDR2 YFSETQ. The CDR3 region is CASSFRGIDHEQYF. The CDR3 DNA follows: TGCGCCAGCAGCTTCCGCGGCATAGACCACGAGCAGTACTTC.

The chain carries TRBV28 and TRBJ2-6, with no clear D. Germline V lookup: CDR1 MDHEN, CDR2 SYDVKM. The V end lost 5 bases, the J end lost 2 bases, and 13 bases lay between the germline ends. There are 16 residues in the CDR3. This CDR3 reads CASSPPRNPGANVLTF. The DNA for the CDR3 is TGTGCCAGCAGTCCCCCTAGGAACCCTGGGGCCAACGTCCTGACTTTC.

This clone was found a few times. The chain employs TRBV11-2 and TRBJ2-3; D may be TRBD2 (5 bases). The CDR3 contains 14 residues. Germline CDR1 SGHAT, CDR2 FQNNGV. The ends were cut back, 3 bases at V and 3 bases at J, with 10 bases in the middle. The CDR3 coding sequence is TGTGCCAGCAGCTTTACGCTAGCTACAGATACGCAGTATTTT. Protein product: CASSFTLATDTQYF.

This clone has just a few counts. V gene TRBV30 combines with J gene TRBJ1-5; unclear D gene. Trimming cost V 5 bases and J 0 bases, with 8 bases left between them. This CDR3 has 13 amino acids. Germline V gene sequence: CDR1 GTSNPN, CDR2 SVGIG (reference sequence). The CDR3 is CAWSTLSNQPQHF. In DNA form, the CDR3 reads TGTGCCTGGTCGACACTTAGCAATCAGCCCCAGCATTTT.

This clone has only a few counts. J is TRBJ1-2 and V is TRBV28; possibly TRBD1 for D (5 bases). CDR1 and CDR2 from the germline V gene are MDHEN and SYDVKM. The V end was cut by 7 bases, the J end by 8 bases, with 11 bases between. CDR3 length equals 11 residues. The CDR3 loop reads CASTSGGGYTF. In DNA, the CDR3 is TGTGCCAGCACCTCGGGGGGAGGCTACACCTTC.

The J gene is TRBJ2-7, the V gene TRBV28; TRBD2 might be the D (5 bases). Trimming took 3 bases from V and 0 from J, leaving 9 bases between them. From germline, CDR1 is MDHEN and CDR2 SYDVKM. This CDR3 region has 14 residues. The CDR3 bases are TGTGCCAGCAGTTTCCCCGGGGTCTCCTACGAGCAGTACTTC. Its translation is CASSFPGVSYEQYF.

Comment on this clone: The germline gene is not matched at one end of the junction; a read error may be the cause. V gene TRBV7-8 combines with J gene TRBJ2-7; D is possibly TRBD1 (6 bases). There are 11 residues in the CDR3. Germline V gene data show CDR1 as SGHVS and CDR2 as FQNEAQ. CDR3 in amino acids: CASSLEGTPSF. In nucleotides, the CDR3 is TGTGCCAGCAGCTTAGAGGGGACACCCAGTTTC.

The J gene is TRBJ1-1, the V gene TRBV30; D perhaps matches TRBD1 (5 bases). CDR3 size: 13 residues. Between the trimmed V and J ends, which lost 0 bases and 6 bases, there was a span of 11 bases. Germline values: CDR1 GTSNPN, CDR2 SVGIG (reference sequence). The CDR3 spells CAWSVDGGAEAFF. The CDR3 DNA reads TGTGCCTGGAGTGTGGACGGAGGGGCTGAAGCTTTCTTT.

This clone was seen a few times. The CDR3, as DNA: TGTGCCAGCAGCCTAGGGACTAGCGGGAGGGGTGCCGGGGAGCTGTTTTTT. Translated, it gives CASSLGTSGRGAGELFF. The chain links TRBV7-2 to TRBJ2-2, with 16 bases fitting TRBD2. Trimming at V came to 5 bases and at J to 6 bases, leaving 6 bases not matched to a gene. The V gene's germline CDR1 is SGHTA and CDR2 FQGNSA. CDR3 length: 17 residues. The whole variable domain, remainder taken from reference TRBV7-2 and TRBJ2-2, is GAGVSQSPSNKVTEKGKDVELRCDPISGHTALYWYRQSLGQGLEFLIYFQGNSAPDKSGLPSDRFSAERTGGSVSTLTIQRTQQEDSAVYLCASSLGTSGRGAGELFFGEGSRLTVL.

The V call is TRBV18, the J call TRBJ2-1; perhaps TRBD2 as D (6 bases). CDR1 is KGHSH and CDR2 is LQKENI in the germline V gene. Trimming cost V 3 bases and J 14 bases, with 17 bases left between them. The CDR3 runs to 13 residues. In DNA form, the CDR3 reads TGTGCCAGCTCACCTGCCGGAGGGGATGCGGAGTTCTTC. This encodes CASSPAGGDAEFF.

In this sample, this clone turned up a few times. The chain has TRBV7-9 and TRBJ2-1, with D perhaps matching TRBD2 (5 bases). The CDR3 runs 12 residues. V was trimmed by 5 bases and J by 8 bases, leaving 10 bases between them. Germline V CDR1 and CDR2: SEHNR, FQNEAQ (reference sequence). In DNA form, the CDR3 reads TGTGCCAGCAGCCCCGGGGAGTATGAGCAGTTCTTC. Encoded protein: CASSPGEYEQFF.

This rearrangement joins TRBV5-1 to TRBJ1-1; 8 nucleotides line up with TRBD1. The CDR3 covers 13 residues. Germline V gene lookup returns CDR1 SGHRS and CDR2 YFSETQ. Germline trimming cut 3 bases from V and 6 bases from J; bases unmatched to any gene: 4. CDR3 sequence: CASSSDRAAEAFF. DNA of the CDR3: TGCGCCAGCAGCTCGGACAGGGCTGCTGAAGCTTTCTTT.

The sample holds a few counts of this clone. The CDR3 nucleotides read TGTGCCTGGAAATTCCCCGGGACAGCGAACACTGAAGCTTTCTTT. Amino acids: CAWKFPGTANTEAFF. V is TRBV30 and J is TRBJ1-1; 7 nucleotides line up with TRBD1. The germline V gene has CDR1 GTSNPN and CDR2 SVGIG (reference sequence). The CDR3 consists of 15 residues. V lost 4 bases to trimming and J lost 1 base; unmatched junction nucleotides: 9.

This clone has only a few counts. The genes are TRBV7-6 and TRBJ2-1; 14 positions match TRBD2. The CDR3 has 16 amino acids. The V gene's germline CDR1 is SGHVS and CDR2 FNYEAQ. With V trimmed by 5 bases and J by 10 bases, 10 bases remained unmatched. The CDR3 is CASSRTSGRPQGEQFF. The DNA for the CDR3 is TGTGCCAGCAGCCGGACTAGCGGGAGGCCTCAGGGAGAGCAGTTCTTC. The variable domain in full, completed from reference TRBV7-6 and TRBJ2-1, reads GAGVSQSPRYKVTKRGQDVALRCDPISGHVSLYWYRQALGQGPEFLTYFNYEAQQDKSGLPNDRFSAERPEGSISTLTIQRTEQRDSAMYRCASSRTSGRPQGEQFFGPGTRLTVL.

This clone was counted a few times. The chain carries TRBV25-1 and TRBJ2-1; TRBD2 matches at 9 bases. There are 17 residues in the CDR3. From germline, CDR1 is MGHDK and CDR2 SYGVNS. V was clipped by 3 bases and J by 7 bases; unmatched bases: 13. Here the CDR3 DNA reads TGTGCCAGCAGTGAGTTCGGCGGGAGGGCATTGGGGAATGAGCAGTTCTTC. Translating gives CASSEFGGRALGNEQFF.

This chain uses TRBV20-1 with TRBJ1-2; D gene unclear. The CDR3 spans 10 residues. Germline values: CDR1 DFQATT, CDR2 SNEGSKA (reference sequence). CDR3 DNA sequence: TGCTCCCTTTCTAACTATGGCTACACCTTC. It yields the protein CSLSNYGYTF.